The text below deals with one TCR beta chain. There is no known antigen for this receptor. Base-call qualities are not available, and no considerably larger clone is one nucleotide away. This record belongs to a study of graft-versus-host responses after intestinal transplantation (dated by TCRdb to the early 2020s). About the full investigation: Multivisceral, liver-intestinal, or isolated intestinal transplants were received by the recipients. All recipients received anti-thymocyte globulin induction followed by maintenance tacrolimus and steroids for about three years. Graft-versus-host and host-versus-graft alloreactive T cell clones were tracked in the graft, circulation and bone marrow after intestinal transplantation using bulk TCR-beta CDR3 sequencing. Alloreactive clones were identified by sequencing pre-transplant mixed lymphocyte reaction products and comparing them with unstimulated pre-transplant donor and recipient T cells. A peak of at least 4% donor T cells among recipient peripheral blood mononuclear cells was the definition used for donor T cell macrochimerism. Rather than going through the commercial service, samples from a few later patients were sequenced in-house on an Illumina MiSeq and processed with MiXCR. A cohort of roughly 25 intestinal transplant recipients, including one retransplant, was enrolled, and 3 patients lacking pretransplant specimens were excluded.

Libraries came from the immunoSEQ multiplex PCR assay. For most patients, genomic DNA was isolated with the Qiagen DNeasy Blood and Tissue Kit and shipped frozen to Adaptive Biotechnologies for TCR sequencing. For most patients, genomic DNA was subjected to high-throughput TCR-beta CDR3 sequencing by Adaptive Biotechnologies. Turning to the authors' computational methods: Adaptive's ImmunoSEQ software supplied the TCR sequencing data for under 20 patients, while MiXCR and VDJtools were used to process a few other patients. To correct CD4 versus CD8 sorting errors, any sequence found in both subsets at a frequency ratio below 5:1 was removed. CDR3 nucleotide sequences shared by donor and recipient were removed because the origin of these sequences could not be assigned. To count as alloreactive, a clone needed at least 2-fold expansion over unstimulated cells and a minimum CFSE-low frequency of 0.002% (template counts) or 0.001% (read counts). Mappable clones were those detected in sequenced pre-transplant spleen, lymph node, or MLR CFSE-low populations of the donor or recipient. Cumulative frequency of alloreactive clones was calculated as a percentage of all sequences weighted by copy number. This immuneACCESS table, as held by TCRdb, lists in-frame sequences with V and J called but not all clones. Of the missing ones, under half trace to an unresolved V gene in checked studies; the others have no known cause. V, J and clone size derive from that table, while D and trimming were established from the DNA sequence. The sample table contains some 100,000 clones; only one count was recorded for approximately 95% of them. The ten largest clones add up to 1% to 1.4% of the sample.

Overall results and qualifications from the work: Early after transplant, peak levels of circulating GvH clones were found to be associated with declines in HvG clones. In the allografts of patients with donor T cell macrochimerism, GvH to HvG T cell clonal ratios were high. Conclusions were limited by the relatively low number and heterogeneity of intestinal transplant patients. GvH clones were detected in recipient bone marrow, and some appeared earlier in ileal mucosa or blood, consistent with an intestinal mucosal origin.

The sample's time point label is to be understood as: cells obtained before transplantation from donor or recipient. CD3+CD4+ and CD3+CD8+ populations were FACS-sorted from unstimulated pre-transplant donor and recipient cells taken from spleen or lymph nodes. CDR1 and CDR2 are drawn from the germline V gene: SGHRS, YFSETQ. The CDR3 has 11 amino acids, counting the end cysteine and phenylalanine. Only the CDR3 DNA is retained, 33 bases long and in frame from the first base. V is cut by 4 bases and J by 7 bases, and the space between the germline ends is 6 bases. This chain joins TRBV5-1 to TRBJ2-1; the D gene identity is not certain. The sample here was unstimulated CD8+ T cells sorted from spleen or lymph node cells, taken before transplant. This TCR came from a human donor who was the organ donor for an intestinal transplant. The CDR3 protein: CASSLRNEQFF. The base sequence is TGCGCCAGCAGCCTGCGGAATGAGCAGTTCTTC.